A selection of T cell receptor beta chains follows, all from one sample in a study of shared clonotypes between healthy human individuals. Method: immunoSEQ multiplex PCR; TCRdb's copy keeps in-frame clones and lacks some. The sample yields 2 million to 2.5 million clones, around 92% seen once. Specimen: naive CD4+ T cells from PBMCs. These receptors were obtained from a man aged 18 to 29 in good health. Some clones in this sample may be carry-over from other donors' samples. The CDR3 runs from the conserved cysteine through the conserved F or W. Fields, in order: V gene, J gene, CDR3 protein.

>TRBV29-1|TRBJ2-1
CSVEDPLAPNYNEQFF
>TRBV18|TRBJ2-1
CASSPTGSNYNEQFF
>TRBV19|TRBJ1-5
CASSRQYQPQHF
>TRBV5-1|TRBJ2-6
CASSTGQTPGANVLTF
>TRBV30|TRBJ2-7
CAWSGPNRDRGFEQYF
>TRBV15|TRBJ1-4
CATSNPGTPNEKLFF
>TRBV30|TRBJ2-7
CAWSVPDGSYEQYF
>TRBV28|TRBJ2-2
CASSLWVGELFF
>TRBV19|TRBJ1-2
CASGAKNYGYTF
>TRBV7-2|TRBJ2-6
CASSSRSSGANVLTF
>TRBV7-3|TRBJ2-2
CASSLGFTGELFF
>TRBV18|TRBJ1-1
CASSRQEAIGTEAFF
>TRBV7-3|TRBJ2-2
CASSLRDNGELFF
>TRBV11-2|TRBJ2-2
CASSRGTANTGELFF
>TRBV5-1|TRBJ1-1
CASSSRVSIPNTEAFF
>TRBV27|TRBJ1-2
CASRRTGGYGYTF
>TRBV10-1|TRBJ2-3
CASSENGRATDTQYF
>TRBV5-1|TRBJ1-4
CASSRGSGEKLFF
>TRBV5-4|TRBJ2-5
CASSLTSGRGGETQYF
>TRBV7-2|TRBJ2-1
CASSPPGLRAPTYNEQFF
>TRBV28|TRBJ2-5
CASSLQGQGQETQYF
>TRBV7-9|TRBJ2-5
CASTLAGGAETQYF
>TRBV5-1|TRBJ2-1
CASTRLGGKRNNEQFF
>TRBV5-1|TRBJ1-2
CASSLTGTENYGYTF
>TRBV5-1|TRBJ2-5
CASSSSPGLAGGPRETQYF
>TRBV9|TRBJ2-7
CASSVGQGAYEQYF
>TRBV27|TRBJ2-2
CASSLKTDVSGELFF
>TRBV5-5|TRBJ1-1
CASSKMGQENTEAFF
>TRBV6-4|TRBJ2-1
CASSVQGLAGIISYNEQFF
>TRBV19|TRBJ1-1
CASSIIRAANTEAFF
>TRBV7-8|TRBJ2-7
CASSPRDRAYEQYF
>TRBV19|TRBJ2-1
CASSRSGIRGNEQFF
>TRBV27|TRBJ2-7
CASNHAYEQYF